A single sample is the source of the 14 T cell receptor beta chains below, sequenced in a study of blood T cell repertoires in COVID-19. TCRdb keeps only in-frame clones here, not all; method: immunoSEQ multiplex PCR. Of 250,000 to 300,000 clones detected, roughly 90% appear once; the ten largest clones hold roughly 2%. Sample: peripheral blood. The receptor set was obtained from a woman aged 55-69 years with COVID-19, enrolled during active disease.

The chain is built from TRBV19 and TRBJ2-7, with D tentatively TRBD1 (5 bases). The CDR3 covers 15 residues. Germline assignment: CDR1 LNHDA and CDR2 SQIVND (reference sequence). V gave up 1 base and J gave up 2 bases, with 12 bases separating them. CDR3 in DNA: TGTGCCAGTAGTATAGGGCAGGGATTGGCCTACGAGCAGTACTTC. It yields the protein CASSIGQGLAYEQYF.

The chain carries TRBV27 and TRBJ1-4; the D gene is possibly TRBD1 (6 bases). Germline assignment: CDR1 MNHEY and CDR2 SMNVEV (reference sequence). Trimming removed 5 bases from V and 5 bases from J, with 12 bases in between. CDR3 length equals 14 residues. The CDR3 nucleotides are TGTGCCAGCAGTCTAAAGGGGGTCAATGAAAAACTGTTTTTT. This gives the protein CASSLKGVNEKLFF.

This clone was detected a few times. The genes are TRBV28 and TRBJ1-4; 12 nucleotides agree with TRBD1. V gave up 11 bases and J gave up 3 bases; unmatched junction bases: 7. Germline CDR1 is MDHEN and CDR2 is SYDVKM. This CDR3 comprises 15 residues. The CDR3 here is CALGQGAAANEKLFF. CDR3 coding DNA: TGTGCCCTGGGACAGGGGGCTGCGGCTAATGAAAAACTGTTTTTT.

The chain couples TRBV19 to TRBJ1-5, with a possible D match to TRBD1 (5 bases). This CDR3 has 15 residues. The V and J ends lost 5 bases and 9 bases respectively, with 20 bases between them. Germline V gene data show CDR1 as LNHDA and CDR2 as SQIVND (reference sequence). CDR3 nucleotides: TGTGCCAGTAGTCGCGGGAGGGGCTTCACGGGGCCCCAGCATTTT. This encodes CASSRGRGFTGPQHF.

This clone was detected a few times. J is TRBJ1-6 and V is TRBV19, with D tentatively TRBD1 (6 bases). Germline V lookup: CDR1 LNHDA, CDR2 SQIVND (reference sequence). CDR3 length: 16 amino acids. V was shortened by 7 bases and J by 2 bases, with 15 bases between the two germline ends. CDR3 amino acids: CASTPHRDTYNSPLHF. CDR3 nucleotides: TGTGCCAGTACTCCCCACCGGGACACCTATAATTCACCCCTCCACTTT.

V is TRBV6-2 or TRBV6-3 and J is TRBJ2-1; possible D gene TRBD2, 6 bases. V gave up 2 bases and J gave up 6 bases, with 14 bases separating them. Germline V gives CDR1 MNHEY, CDR2 SVGEGT. This CDR3 has 15 residues. CDR3 in DNA: TGTGCCAGCAGTTACGGGGGGTTCCTTCGCAATGAGCAGTTCTTC. As protein: CASSYGGFLRNEQFF.

The chain joins TRBV19 to TRBJ1-1; D ambiguous. Germline loops: CDR1 LNHDA, CDR2 SQIVND (reference sequence). The CDR3 length is 13 residues. Trimming pared 8 bases from V and 7 bases from J, leaving 17 bases between. The CDR3 region has the DNA TGTGCCAGTCTCCCTTACGTGGGCGTTGAAGCTTTCTTT. This sequence encodes CASLPYVGVEAFF.

The chain recombines TRBV5-5 with TRBJ1-2; no reliable D call. V was clipped by 4 bases and J by 8 bases, with 12 bases between them. From germline, CDR1 is SGHKS and CDR2 YYEKEE (reference sequence). CDR3 size: 12 residues. As DNA, the CDR3 is TGTGCCAGCAGCCAAACCTCCGGGGGCTACACCTTC. This encodes CASSQTSGGYTF. Full variable domain (remainder filled in from reference TRBV5-5 and TRBJ1-2): DAGVTQSPTHLIKTRGQQVTLRCSPISGHKSVSWYQQVLGQGPQFIFQYYEKEERGRGNFPDRFSARQFPNYSSELNVNALLLGDSALYLCASSQTSGGYTFGSGTRLTVV.

The chain links TRBV27 to TRBJ2-3; D might be TRBD1 (6 bases). Germline CDR1 and CDR2: MNHEY and SMNVEV (reference sequence). CDR3 size: 13 residues. Trimming removed 4 bases at V and 2 bases at J, with 7 bases between. This chain's CDR3 is CASSSGDTDTQYF. DNA for the CDR3: TGTGCCAGCAGTTCAGGGGACACAGATACGCAGTATTTT.

This chain links TRBV9 with TRBJ1-1, with D maybe TRBD1 (5 bases). This CDR3 has 16 residues. V was clipped by 0 bases and J by 4 bases, with 16 bases between them. CDR1 SGDLS and CDR2 YYNGEE come from the germline V gene. CDR3 nucleotides: TGTGCCAGCAGCGTAGGGTTTTTGGGGAGGGGCACTGAAGCTTTCTTT. Translated, it gives CASSVGFLGRGTEAFF.

V gene TRBV7-8 combines with J gene TRBJ1-1; unclear D gene. Germline CDR1 SGHVS, CDR2 FQNEAQ. V lost 2 bases to trimming and J lost 3 bases, with 10 bases between them. The length of the CDR3 is 14 residues. CDR3 DNA sequence: TGTGCCAGCAGCTTAAGTGGCCGTGACACTGAAGCTTTCTTT. It encodes CASSLSGRDTEAFF.

The rearrangement links TRBV3-1 (or the pseudogene TRBV3-2) to TRBJ1-4; TRBD1 is a possible D gene (5 bases). CDR1 and CDR2 from the germline V gene are LGHDT and YNNKEL (reference sequence). The CDR3 extends over 13 amino acids. Trimming removed 4 bases at V and 3 bases at J, with 6 bases between. CDR3 DNA: TGTGCCAGCAGCCCGGGGGCTAATGAAAAACTGTTTTTT. This encodes CASSPGANEKLFF.

The genes are TRBV19 and TRBJ2-3; D perhaps matches TRBD1 (6 bases). CDR3 length equals 14 residues. The V and J ends lost 5 bases and 0 bases respectively, with 9 bases between them. Germline V CDR1 and CDR2: LNHDA, SQIVND (reference sequence). CDR3 sequence reads: CASSETGSTDTQYF. The CDR3 region has the DNA TGTGCCAGTAGTGAAACAGGGAGCACAGATACGCAGTATTTT.

V gene TRBV21-1 combines with J gene TRBJ1-4; the D call TRBD1 from the table was never checked on the DNA. TRBV21-1 is tagged as a pseudogene. CDR3 length equals 19 residues. The CDR3 coding sequence is TGTGCCAGCAGCAGTGGTTCCCGGACAGGGCCGGGGGATAATGAAAAACTGTTTTTT. Translated: CASSSGSRTGPGDNEKLFF.